The rows below give T cell receptor beta chains drawn from one sample of a study of T cell responses to AZD1222 COVID-19 vaccine. This table comes from immunoSEQ multiplex PCR, and its TCRdb copy is limited to in-frame clones, with some not included. The sample contains under 150,000 clones, 90% of which appear only once. Here the sequenced sample was peripheral blood, taken on day 0 of AZD1222 vaccination. All receptors derive from an adult in good health. The CDR3 runs from the conserved cysteine through the conserved F or W. The order of the fields is CDR3 DNA, CDR3 protein, J gene, D gene, CDR3 length, clone size, V gene. The D gene is left open where the match is weak. Clone sizes are given selectively: once, few, many, or a class where the clone is expanded.

TGCGCCAGCAGCCAAGAAAAGAAGTTGTCAGGGGGCTACTACGAGCAGTACTTC	CASSQEKKLSGGYYEQYF	TRBJ2-7	TRBD1	18	NA	TRBV4-1
TGTGCCACCAGCAAGGGACTAGGGGTCTCCGGGGAGCTGTTTTTT	CATSKGLGVSGELFF	TRBJ2-2	TRBD2	15	NA	TRBV15
TGTGCCAGCAGGTTGACAGGGGAGAATCAGCCCCAGCATTTT	CASRLTGENQPQHF	TRBJ1-5	TRBD1	14	NA	TRBV7-2
TGTGCCAGCAGTTCCTCCGCTAGGGAGCAGTACTTC	CASSSSAREQYF	TRBJ2-7	NA	12	NA	TRBV2
TGTGCCAGTAGTACTAGCAGAAGCTCCTACAATGAGCAGTTCTTC	CASSTSRSSYNEQFF	TRBJ2-1	NA	15	NA	TRBV19
TGTGCCACCAGCAGAGTGGCTAGCGGGGGCGGGGAGCTGTTTTTT	CATSRVASGGGELFF	TRBJ2-2	TRBD2	15	NA	TRBV15
TGTGCCAGCAGTTTCTCCCTCCAACCCCTCCACTTT	CASSFSLQPLHF	TRBJ1-6	NA	12	NA	TRBV12-3/TRBV12-4
TGTGCCAGCAGCTTAGTGGGTAGATCTGGAAACACCATATATTTT	CASSLVGRSGNTIYF	TRBJ1-3	NA	15	few	TRBV7-2
TGCGCCAGCAGCTTGGAACAGAACTATGGCTACACCTTC	CASSLEQNYGYTF	TRBJ1-2	NA	13	NA	TRBV5-1
TGCGCCAGCAGCCTCTCCCTTCCCGCGGACGGAAACAATGAGCAGTTCTTC	CASSLSLPADGNNEQFF	TRBJ2-1	NA	17	NA	TRBV4-1
TGTGCCAGCAGCTTACCCCCGGGAGGCCGCACAGATACGCAGTATTTT	CASSLPPGGRTDTQYF	TRBJ2-3	TRBD2	16	NA	TRBV28
TGTGCCAGCAGATATAGCGGGGGGATCACAGATACGCAGTATTTT	CASRYSGGITDTQYF	TRBJ2-3	TRBD2	15	once	TRBV27
TGTGCCAGCTCACCACTAGGGACAGGCGAAGAAAAACTGTTTTTT	CASSPLGTGEEKLFF	TRBJ1-4	TRBD1	15	NA	TRBV18
TGTGCCAGTAGTAAAGGCGGGACACCCTCCTACGAGCAGTACTTC	CASSKGGTPSYEQYF	TRBJ2-7	NA	15	NA	TRBV19
TGCGCCAGCAGCCAAGAGGGGGCAGTTTACGAGCAGTACTTC	CASSQEGAVYEQYF	TRBJ2-7	NA	14	NA	TRBV4-1
TGTGCCACCAGCAGCGGGGTAGTGGCCCAAGAGACCCAGTACTTC	CATSSGVVAQETQYF	TRBJ2-5	NA	15	NA	TRBV15
TGCAGCGTCGCCGCCTTCACGACCGGGGAGCTGTTTTTT	CSVAAFTTGELFF	TRBJ2-2	NA	13	once	TRBV29-1
TGTGCCAGCAGCGCTCCAATACTAGCGGGGGGGCGAAATGAGCAGTTCTTC	CASSAPILAGGRNEQFF	TRBJ2-1	TRBD2	17	NA	TRBV11-2
TGTGCCAGCAGTTACCCCAACGCCTACGAGCAGTACTTC	CASSYPNAYEQYF	TRBJ2-7	NA	13	NA	TRBV6-2/TRBV6-3
TGCAGTGCTAGAAAGGGTTACGAGCAGTACTTC	CSARKGYEQYF	TRBJ2-7	NA	11	NA	TRBV20-1
TGTGCCAGCTCCCCCACCGGGGGGCACGAGCAGTACTTC	CASSPTGGHEQYF	TRBJ2-7	NA	13	NA	TRBV6-5
TGTGCCAGCAGTGTGCAGCAAGGGGCTAACTATGGCTACACCTTC	CASSVQQGANYGYTF	TRBJ1-2	NA	15	NA	TRBV6-4
TGTGCCACGACTACTGGGAGGACCCTACAAGAGACCCAGTACTTC	CATTTGRTLQETQYF	TRBJ2-5	NA	15	once	TRBV19
TGTGCCAGTAGCAGTCCGGGACGCCCTAATGAAAAACTGTTTTTT	CASSSPGRPNEKLFF	TRBJ1-4	NA	15	NA	TRBV19
TGCGCCAGCAGCTTGCTCCGGGACCGGAGGAACGAGCAGTACTTC	CASSLLRDRRNEQYF	TRBJ2-7	NA	15	NA	TRBV5-1
TGTGCCAGCAGCCCTAGACGCATCGGACTCTTTCCCGGGGAGCTGTTTTTT	CASSPRRIGLFPGELFF	TRBJ2-2	NA	17	NA	TRBV4-2
TGTGCCAGCAGCACCCTGGGACTCTCCTACAATGAGCAGTTCTTC	CASSTLGLSYNEQFF	TRBJ2-1	NA	15	NA	TRBV9
TGTGCCAGCAGCAGGGACAGCGGGAACACTGAAGCTTTCTTT	CASSRDSGNTEAFF	TRBJ1-1	TRBD1	14	NA	TRBV9
TGTGCCAGCAGCGCGACACAGGAGGGGGGTCACAAAAAACTGTTTTTT	CASSATQEGGHKKLFF	TRBJ1-4	NA	16	NA	TRBV7-9
TGTGCCAGCAGCTTATCGAGCGGGAGTTCGGAGACCCAGTACTTC	CASSLSSGSSETQYF	TRBJ2-5	TRBD2	15	once	TRBV7-8
TGTGCCAGTAGTTCACCCGGGGCCGGCACTGAAGCTTTCTTT	CASSSPGAGTEAFF	TRBJ1-1	NA	14	few	TRBV19
TGCGCCAGCTTCACTAGCGGGGTGAGCTACAATGAGCAGTTCTTC	CASFTSGVSYNEQFF	TRBJ2-1	TRBD2	15	NA	TRBV5-1
TGTGCCAGTAGAGCCCACTATGGCTACACCTTC	CASRAHYGYTF	TRBJ1-2	NA	11	NA	TRBV19
TGTGCCACCAGTGATGCCGGGACACAGGCAGGCTATGGCTACACCTTC	CATSDAGTQAGYGYTF	TRBJ1-2	NA	16	NA	TRBV24-1
TGTGCCAGCAGCTTAGGCCCAAACGAGCAGTACTTC	CASSLGPNEQYF	TRBJ2-7	NA	12	NA	TRBV11-2
TGTGCCAGCAGCTTAGGACAGACACTAATGAACACCGGGGAGCTGTTTTTT	CASSLGQTLMNTGELFF	TRBJ2-2	NA	17	NA	TRBV13
TGTGCCAGCAGTTTACCAACTAGGACAGGGGAATATGGCTACACCTTC	CASSLPTRTGEYGYTF	TRBJ1-2	TRBD1	16	NA	TRBV28
TGCAGTGCCAAAAGCAATGAGCAGTTCTTC	CSAKSNEQFF	TRBJ2-1	NA	10	NA	TRBV20-1
TGTGCCAGCAGTACCTTTAATTCACCCCTCCACTTT	CASSTFNSPLHF	TRBJ1-6	NA	12	NA	TRBV6-5
TGTGCCAGCTCAGGGGGACAGGGGCCCAATCAGCCCCAGCATTTT	CASSGGQGPNQPQHF	TRBJ1-5	TRBD1	15	NA	TRBV18
TGTGCCAGCAGCCCAGCCAGAGGGGGTAATTCACCCCTCCACTTT	CASSPARGGNSPLHF	TRBJ1-6	NA	15	NA	TRBV2
TGTGCCAGCAGAAAGACTCTTAACACCGGGGAGCTGTTTTTT	CASRKTLNTGELFF	TRBJ2-2	NA	14	NA	TRBV2
TGTGCCAGTAGTCTGGGACAGTTAAACACTGAAGCTTTCTTT	CASSLGQLNTEAFF	TRBJ1-1	TRBD1	14	NA	TRBV19
TGCAGCGTGCCGGGACAGGATTTATATGGCTACACCTTC	CSVPGQDLYGYTF	TRBJ1-2	TRBD1	13	NA	TRBV29-1
TGCGCCAGCAGCTTAAGGGGACTTGCACGGGAAGCTTTCTTT	CASSLRGLAREAFF	TRBJ1-1	NA	14	NA	TRBV5-1
TGTGCCAGCACCCGTTCACAGGGGGACTATGGCTACACCTTC	CASTRSQGDYGYTF	TRBJ1-2	TRBD1	14	NA	TRBV6-5
TGTGCCAGCAGTCAGACAGGGTTCAATCAGCCCCAGCATTTT	CASSQTGFNQPQHF	TRBJ1-5	TRBD1	14	NA	TRBV25-1
TGTGCCAGCAGCCGACCTCTACCTCCGGGCGAGCAGTACTTC	CASSRPLPPGEQYF	TRBJ2-7	NA	14	NA	TRBV7-9
TGTGCCAGCAGTTACTTGGGACAAGCTTTCTTT	CASSYLGQAFF	TRBJ1-1	NA	11	once	TRBV6-2/TRBV6-3
TGTGCCAGCCGAGCAGGGTTGAATTCACCCCTCCACTTT	CASRAGLNSPLHF	TRBJ1-6	NA	13	NA	TRBV5-4
TGTGCCAGCAGCCAAGATTTCGCGTCCTACAATGAGCAGTTCTTC	CASSQDFASYNEQFF	TRBJ2-1	NA	15	NA	TRBV14
TGTGCCAGCAGCCAAGGGACCTCCATGCCCCCAGATACGCAGTATTTT	CASSQGTSMPPDTQYF	TRBJ2-3	NA	16	NA	TRBV4-2
TGTGCCAGCAGTGACAGGAGGGAACAGTCCTACGAGCAGTACTTC	CASSDRREQSYEQYF	TRBJ2-7	NA	15	NA	TRBV6-1
TGTGCCAGCAGCTTGGGGTCCTATACGCAGTATTTT	CASSLGSYTQYF	TRBJ2-3	NA	12	NA	TRBV5-5